The TCR beta chain under discussion was sequenced for a study of Ad26.COV2.S vaccination and SARS-CoV-2 variants. Trimming stripped 0 bases from V and 8 bases from J, with 17 bases between. The CDR3 is 15 residues long. Looked up from germline, CDR1 is SGDLS and CDR2 is YYNGEE. Assay used: immunoSEQ multiplex PCR; TCRdb lists only in-frame clones, some missing. The sample has hundreds of thousands of clones, around 90% seen once; the top ten hold approximately 1.5%. Treatment described: some 20 received Ad26.COV2.S at low or high dose, single or two shots; about 5 received placebo; per-sample allocation not given. Sample collection was performed on day 63 after the first vaccine or placebo injection.

The source is a person between 18 and 59 years old who received the Ad26.COV2.S COVID-19 vaccine or a placebo. V gene TRBV9 combines with J gene TRBJ1-1, with a possible D match to TRBD1 (5 bases). The sequencing used peripheral blood, collected in a trial of Ad26.COV2.S vaccine versus placebo. In DNA, the CDR3 is TGTGCCAGCAGCGTAGGGGACGGCCGAGCCGCCGAAGCTTTCTTT. Amino acid sequence: CASSVGDGRAAEAFF.